These 20 T cell receptor beta chains share one sample of origin, sequenced in a study of control samples from healthy donors and cancer patients. Using immunoSEQ multiplex PCR, the repertoire was profiled, and TCRdb retains in-frame clones only, with some absent. The sample consists of about 120,000 clones, around nine tenths of them appearing once. Input material: PBMCs. All receptors come from a woman aged 55-70 years with lung cancer.

The gene calls are TRBV15 and TRBJ2-1, with 8 positions matching TRBD2. CDR3 size: 16 residues. The trim removed 1 base at V and 4 bases at J, leaving 6 bases unmatched. The germline V gene encodes CDR1 LNHNV and CDR2 YYDKDF (reference sequence). The CDR3 sequence: CATSRALAAVYNEQFF. CDR3 DNA sequence: TGTGCCACCAGCAGAGCACTAGCGGCTGTATACAATGAGCAGTTCTTC.

The chain has TRBV6-2 or TRBV6-3 and TRBJ2-5; tentatively, D is TRBD1 (6 bases). V lost 5 bases to trimming and J lost 5 bases, with 15 bases between them. The CDR3 spans 14 residues. Per germline, CDR1 MNHEY and CDR2 SVGEGT. CDR3 in DNA: TGTGCCAGCAGTCCCGGACAGCTACGCGAGACCCAGTACTTC. Protein sequence: CASSPGQLRETQYF.

The chain couples TRBV29-1 to TRBJ2-7; D perhaps matches TRBD1 (5 bases). The V gene lost 5 bases and the J gene lost 0 bases, with 11 bases spanning the gap. The CDR3 sequence is 13 residues long. CDR1 and CDR2 from the germline V gene are SQVTM and ANQGSEA. The CDR3 region has the DNA TGCAGCGTTACAGGACGTCTCTCCTACGAGCAGTACTTC. This translates into CSVTGRLSYEQYF.

This chain connects TRBV9 to TRBJ2-6; TRBD1 aligns across 7 bases. This CDR3 is 16 amino acids long. With V trimmed by 3 bases and J by 2 bases, 5 bases remained unmatched. CDR1 is SGDLS and CDR2 is YYNGEE in the germline V gene. Written as DNA, the CDR3 is TGTGCCAGCAGCGCCGAGGGGGCGGCTGGGGCCAACGTCCTGACTTTC. This sequence encodes CASSAEGAAGANVLTF.

The V call is TRBV5-1, the J call TRBJ2-1; 11 bases line up with TRBD2. Looked up from germline, CDR1 is SGHRS and CDR2 is YFSETQ. The CDR3 loop spans 16 amino acids. Germline trimming cut 4 bases from V and 6 bases from J; bases unmatched to any gene: 9. The CDR3: CASSVTGTSGSNEQFF. DNA of the CDR3: TGCGCCAGCAGCGTTACCGGGACTAGCGGAAGCAATGAGCAGTTCTTC.

Details on this clone: One end of the junction is discordant with germline, which a read error may explain. The V call is TRBV7-7, the J call TRBJ2-2; TRBD1 agrees at 9 bases. From germline, CDR1 is SSHAT and CDR2 FNYEAQ (reference sequence). The CDR3 sequence is 15 residues long. The DNA for the CDR3 is TGTGCTAGCAGCCCGGGACAGGGATTGGCCGGGGAGCTGTTTTTT. This gives the protein CASSPGQGLAGELFF.

The rearrangement links TRBV19 to TRBJ2-7; TRBD2 matches at 8 bases. The V and J ends lost 1 base and 0 bases, in that order; junction bases with no gene match: 11. The CDR3 is 18 residues long. Germline V gene lookup returns CDR1 LNHDA and CDR2 SQIVND (reference sequence). CDR3 nucleotides: TGTGCCAGTAGTATAGCGGGACTAGGCAAGAAACCCTCCTACGAGCAGTACTTC. Protein: CASSIAGLGKKPSYEQYF.

Notes on this clone: A read error may account for a junction end that differs from germline. V gene TRBV2 combines with J gene TRBJ2-5; 8 bases fit TRBD1. Germline CDR1 and CDR2: SNHLY and FYNNEI. The CDR3 consists of 12 residues. In DNA form, the CDR3 reads TGTGCAAGCAGGGGGCGTCAAGAGACCCAGTACTTC. It encodes CASRGRQETQYF. The full variable domain, completed using reference TRBV2 and TRBJ2-5, is EPEVTQTPSHQVTQMGQEVILRCVPISNHLYFYWYRQILGQKVEFLVSFYNNEISEKSEIFDDQFSVERPDGSNFTLKIRSTKLEDSAMYFCASRGRQETQYFGPGTRLLVL.

The chain is built from TRBV20-1 and TRBJ1-5; 8 bases map to TRBD1. The CDR3 contains 16 residues. Germline V gives CDR1 DFQATT, CDR2 SNEGSKA (reference sequence). V dropped 3 bases and J dropped 2; count of bases not matched to a gene: 9. CDR3 coding DNA: TGCAGTGCTAGTTCGCAGGGGGCTAGGGGCAATCAGCCCCAGCATTTT. Its translation is CSASSQGARGNQPQHF.

V and J are TRBV7-3 and TRBJ1-1; D is possibly TRBD1 (6 bases). This CDR3 has 14 residues. V shed 4 bases and J shed 1 base, with 10 bases lying between them. Looked up from germline, CDR1 is SGHTA and CDR2 is FQGTGA. The CDR3 sequence: CASSSGQPNTEAFF. The CDR3, as DNA: TGTGCCAGCAGCTCAGGACAGCCGAACACTGAAGCTTTCTTT. Full variable domain (remainder filled in from reference TRBV7-3 and TRBJ1-1): GAGVSQTPSNKVTEKGKYVELRCDPISGHTALYWYRQSLGQGPEFLIYFQGTGAADDSGLPNDRFFAVRPEGSVSTLKIQRTERGDSAVYLCASSSGQPNTEAFFGQGTRLTVV.

This sequence joins TRBV7-2 and TRBJ2-1, with D perhaps assigned TRBD1 or TRBD2 (6 bases each). V shed 2 bases and J shed 3 bases, with 11 bases lying between them. The CDR3 has 15 amino acids. CDR1 SGHTA and CDR2 FQGNSA come from the germline V gene. The CDR3 protein is CASSLTRGVYNEQFF. CDR3 DNA: TGTGCCAGCAGCTTAACTAGGGGGGTCTACAATGAGCAGTTCTTC.

The chain has TRBV28 and TRBJ2-7; 8 nucleotides match TRBD2. The CDR3 covers 16 residues. Looked up from germline, CDR1 is MDHEN and CDR2 is SYDVKM. With V trimmed by 3 bases and J by 2 bases, 9 bases remained unmatched. CDR3 protein: CASSFPLAGRTYEQYF. CDR3 coding DNA: TGTGCCAGCAGTTTTCCCCTAGCGGGCCGGACCTACGAGCAGTACTTC.

The rearrangement links TRBV19 to TRBJ1-4; no firm D call. CDR3 size: 14 residues. Trimming stripped 4 bases from V and 4 bases from J, with 10 bases between. Germline CDR1 reads LNHDA; CDR2 reads SQIVND (reference sequence). The CDR3 loop reads CASSTDDGNEKLFF. CDR3 sequence (DNA): TGTGCCAGTAGTACCGACGATGGTAATGAAAAACTGTTTTTT.

The V and J genes are TRBV30 and TRBJ2-7, with TRBD1 as a possible D gene (5 bases). Germline-derived CDR1 and CDR2 are GTSNPN and SVGIG (reference sequence). CDR3 length equals 14 residues. Trimming removed 0 bases at V and 3 bases at J, with 12 bases between. CDR3: CAWSVTPQGYEQYF. The CDR3 DNA follows: TGTGCCTGGAGTGTGACCCCGCAGGGCTACGAGCAGTACTTC.

The CDR3 here is CASSQIIASGSILSKQYF. DNA of the CDR3: TGTGCCAGCAGCCAAATTATAGCTAGCGGGAGTATCTTAAGCAAGCAGTACTTC. The chain recombines TRBV3-1 (or the pseudogene TRBV3-2) with TRBJ2-7; 10 bases line up with TRBD2. J gave up 8 bases and V 2 bases, and 18 bases lay outside the gene matches. The CDR3 is made up of 18 amino acids. Germline assignment: CDR1 LGHDT and CDR2 YNNKEL (reference sequence).

This clone was counted a few times. The chain combines TRBV28 with TRBJ1-5; maybe TRBD1 (6 bases). The CDR3 runs to 17 residues. The V and J ends lost 2 bases and 9 bases respectively, with 23 bases between them. Germline CDR1 reads MDHEN; CDR2 reads SYDVKM. The CDR3 region has the DNA TGTGCCAGCAGTTTAGGGAGCGATTCAGGGGCGTTCTGGCCCCAGCATTTT. This translates into CASSLGSDSGAFWPQHF. The full variable domain, in which reference TRBV28 and TRBJ1-5 provide the parts outside the CDR3, is DVKVTQSSRYLVKRTGEKVFLECVQDMDHENMFWYRQDPGLGLRLIYFSYDVKMKEKGDIPEGYSVSREKKERFSLILESASTNQTSMYLCASSLGSDSGAFWPQHFGDGTRLSIL.

V gene TRBV7-9 combines with J gene TRBJ2-4; no firm D call. Trimming took 4 bases from V and 2 from J, leaving 12 bases between them. Germline CDR1 is SEHNR and CDR2 is FQNEAQ (reference sequence). The CDR3 extends over 15 amino acids. The CDR3 sequence is CASSSRGGSKNIQYF. In DNA form, the CDR3 reads TGTGCCAGCAGCTCCCGAGGTGGCTCCAAAAACATTCAGTACTTC.

In DNA, the CDR3 is TGTGCCCGAACGGCTCAGCCTAGGTGGGAAAAACTGTTTTTT. Its protein is CARTAQPRWEKLFF. The rearrangement links TRBV19 to TRBJ1-4; D is unclear. V lost 11 bases and J 8 bases, leaving 21 bases between the germline ends. Germline CDR1 is LNHDA and CDR2 is SQIVND (reference sequence). This CDR3 has 14 amino acids.

This clone appeared a single time. This rearrangement joins TRBV14 to TRBJ2-7; possibly TRBD1 for D (6 bases). Germline CDR1 reads SGHDN; CDR2 reads FVKESK. Trimming removed 0 bases from V and 3 bases from J, with 18 bases in between. This CDR3 is built from 17 residues. CDR3 sequence: CASSQEAGTGTGYEQYF. In DNA, the CDR3 is TGTGCCAGCAGCCAAGAGGCGGGTACAGGGACGGGCTACGAGCAGTACTTC.

The V call is TRBV25-1, the J call TRBJ1-1, with D unclear. The CDR3 loop spans 12 amino acids. Germline V CDR1 and CDR2: MGHDK, SYGVNS. V was pared by 6 bases and J by 0 bases, with 5 bases between. This chain's CDR3 is CASRLMNTEAFF. CDR3 nucleotides: TGTGCCAGCAGACTAATGAACACTGAAGCTTTCTTT.